This T cell receptor beta chain appears in the sequencing data of a study of T cells in Graves' hyperthyroidism and ophthalmopathy. At the level of the study: Peripheral blood was obtained at initial diagnosis, preceding any treatment.

It was considered stable Graves' hyperthyroidism when ophthalmopathy did not progress within 18 months. Newly diagnosed patients aged 18 to 65 had hyperthyroidism of under 2 months' duration. Researchers barred patients who had uncontrolled infection, other autoimmune disease, pregnancy or lactation. Amplification of TCR beta CDR3 regions used RNA as the template. First-round RT-PCR targeting the TCR CDR3 was performed with the HTBI primer set. TCRdb ran MiXCR on the multiplex PCR reads and lists one entry per CDR3 protein. In the table there are more than 350,000 distinct CDR3 sequences, 15% of which are singletons. The specimen sequenced was blood. This receptor was identified in a woman in her twenties or thirties with Graves' hyperthyroidism.

The CDR3 nucleotides read TGCGCCAGCAGCTACCCCGGGACATCAAACAAGGGAAACAATGAGCAGTTCTTC. The encoded protein is CASSYPGTSNKGNNEQFF. The chain recombines TRBV5-1 with TRBJ2-1, with D possibly matching TRBD1 (6 bases). In germline, CDR1 is SGHRS, CDR2 YFSETQ. The CDR3 is 18 residues long. V dropped 3 bases and J dropped 5 bases, with 24 bases sitting between them.